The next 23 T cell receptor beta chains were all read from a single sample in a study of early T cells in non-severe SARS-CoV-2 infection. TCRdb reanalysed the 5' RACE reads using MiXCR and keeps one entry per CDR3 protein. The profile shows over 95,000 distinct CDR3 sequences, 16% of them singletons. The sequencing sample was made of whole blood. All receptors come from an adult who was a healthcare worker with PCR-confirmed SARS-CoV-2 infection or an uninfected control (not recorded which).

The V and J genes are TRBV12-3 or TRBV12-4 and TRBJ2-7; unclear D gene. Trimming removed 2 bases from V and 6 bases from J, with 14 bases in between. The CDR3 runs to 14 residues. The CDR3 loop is CASSLRGSFAEQYF. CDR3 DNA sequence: TGTGCCAGCAGTTTACGAGGTAGCTTCGCCGAGCAGTACTTC.

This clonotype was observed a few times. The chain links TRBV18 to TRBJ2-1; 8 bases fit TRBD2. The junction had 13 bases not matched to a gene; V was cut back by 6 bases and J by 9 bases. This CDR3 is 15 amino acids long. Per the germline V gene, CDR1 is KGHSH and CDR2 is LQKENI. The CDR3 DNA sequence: TGTGCCAGCTCCCTGACCGGGACTAGAAACGGTGAGCAGTTCTTC. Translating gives CASSLTGTRNGEQFF.

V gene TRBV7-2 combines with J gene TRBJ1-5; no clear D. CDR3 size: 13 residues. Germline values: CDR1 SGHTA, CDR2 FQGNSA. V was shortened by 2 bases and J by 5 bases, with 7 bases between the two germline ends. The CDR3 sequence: CASSLTGYQPQHF. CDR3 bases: TGTGCCAGCAGCTTAACGGGATATCAGCCCCAGCATTTT.

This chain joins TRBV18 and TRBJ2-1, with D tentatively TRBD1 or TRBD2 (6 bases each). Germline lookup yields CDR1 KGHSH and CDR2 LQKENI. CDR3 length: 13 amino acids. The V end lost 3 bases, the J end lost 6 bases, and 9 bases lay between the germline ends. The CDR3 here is CASSPGGLNEQFF. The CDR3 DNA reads TGTGCCAGCTCACCCGGGGGCCTCAATGAGCAGTTCTTC. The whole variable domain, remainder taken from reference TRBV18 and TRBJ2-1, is NAGVMQNPRHLVRRRGQEARLRCSPMKGHSHVYWYRQLPEEGLKFMVYLQKENIIDESGMPKERFSAEFPKEGPSILRIQQVVRGDSAAYFCASSPGGLNEQFFGPGTRLTVL.

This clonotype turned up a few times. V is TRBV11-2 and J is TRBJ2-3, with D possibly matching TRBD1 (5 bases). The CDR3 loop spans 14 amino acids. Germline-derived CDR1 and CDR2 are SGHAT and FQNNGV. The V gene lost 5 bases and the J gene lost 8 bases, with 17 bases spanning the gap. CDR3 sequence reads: CASSIYGQLITQYF. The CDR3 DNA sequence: TGTGCCAGCAGCATCTACGGACAACTCATTACGCAGTATTTT.

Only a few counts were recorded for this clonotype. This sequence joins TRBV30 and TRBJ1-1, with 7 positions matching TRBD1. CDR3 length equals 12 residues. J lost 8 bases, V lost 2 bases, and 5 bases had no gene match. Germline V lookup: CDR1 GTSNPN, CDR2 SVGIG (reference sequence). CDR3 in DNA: TGTGCCTGGAGTACACGGGGACAGGAAGCTTTCTTT. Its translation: CAWSTRGQEAFF.

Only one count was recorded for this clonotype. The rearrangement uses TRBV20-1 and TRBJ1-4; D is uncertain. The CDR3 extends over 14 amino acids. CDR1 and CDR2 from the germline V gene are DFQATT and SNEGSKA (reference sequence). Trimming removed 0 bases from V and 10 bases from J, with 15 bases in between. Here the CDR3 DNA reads TGCAGTGCTAGAGAGGCAGTCGAGGAGGGAAAACTGTTTTTT. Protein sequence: CSAREAVEEGKLFF.

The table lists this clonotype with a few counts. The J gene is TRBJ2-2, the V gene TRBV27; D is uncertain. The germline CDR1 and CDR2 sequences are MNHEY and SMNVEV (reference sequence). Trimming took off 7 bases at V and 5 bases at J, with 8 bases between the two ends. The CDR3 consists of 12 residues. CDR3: CASTTDTGELFF. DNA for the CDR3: TGTGCCAGCACAACAGATACCGGGGAGCTGTTTTTT.

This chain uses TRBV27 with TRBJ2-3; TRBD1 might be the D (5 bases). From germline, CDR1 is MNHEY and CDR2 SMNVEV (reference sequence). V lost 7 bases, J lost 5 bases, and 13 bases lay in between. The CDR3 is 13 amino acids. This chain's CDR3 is CASKPGQVDTQYF. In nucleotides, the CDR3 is TGTGCCAGCAAGCCAGGGCAGGTAGATACGCAGTATTTT.

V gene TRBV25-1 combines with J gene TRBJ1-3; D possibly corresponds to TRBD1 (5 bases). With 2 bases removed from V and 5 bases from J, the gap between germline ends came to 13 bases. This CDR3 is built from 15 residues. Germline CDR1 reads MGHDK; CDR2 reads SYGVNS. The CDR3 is CASSEGVQGRNTIYF. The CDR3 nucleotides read TGTGCCAGCAGTGAAGGTGTCCAGGGAAGAAACACCATATATTTT.

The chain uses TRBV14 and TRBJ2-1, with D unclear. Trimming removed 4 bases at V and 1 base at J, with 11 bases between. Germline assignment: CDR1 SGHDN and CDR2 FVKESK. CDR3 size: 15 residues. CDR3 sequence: CASSPLTGSYNEQFF. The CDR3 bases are TGTGCCAGCAGCCCTCTAACTGGGTCCTACAATGAGCAGTTCTTC.

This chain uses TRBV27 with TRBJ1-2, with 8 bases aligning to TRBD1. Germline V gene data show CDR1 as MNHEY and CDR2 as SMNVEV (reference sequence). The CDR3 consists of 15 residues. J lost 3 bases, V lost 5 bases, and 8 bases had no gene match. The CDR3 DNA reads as TGTGCCAGCAGTGCTAGACAGGGGAAGGACTATGGCTACACCTTC. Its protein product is CASSARQGKDYGYTF.

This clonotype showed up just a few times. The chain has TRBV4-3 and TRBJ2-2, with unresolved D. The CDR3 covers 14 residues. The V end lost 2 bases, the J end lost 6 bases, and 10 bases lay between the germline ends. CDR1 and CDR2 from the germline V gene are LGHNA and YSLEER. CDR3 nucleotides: TGCGCCAGCAGCCAACTTGAAGGGTCCGGGGAGCTGTTTTTT. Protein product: CASSQLEGSGELFF.

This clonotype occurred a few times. The CDR3 nucleotides read TGCAGCGGGGACCTAGGGTACGAGCAGTACTTC. Its protein product is CSGDLGYEQYF. The J gene is TRBJ2-7, the V gene TRBV20-1; either TRBD1 or TRBD2 may supply D (5 bases each). The CDR3 spans 11 residues. Germline loops: CDR1 DFQATT, CDR2 SNEGSKA (reference sequence).

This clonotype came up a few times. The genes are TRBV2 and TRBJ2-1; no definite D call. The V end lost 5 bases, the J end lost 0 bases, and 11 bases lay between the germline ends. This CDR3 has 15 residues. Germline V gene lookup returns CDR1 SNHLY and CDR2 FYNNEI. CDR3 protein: CASSPTQSSYNEQFF. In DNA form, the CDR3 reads TGTGCCAGCAGTCCGACCCAGAGCTCCTACAATGAGCAGTTCTTC.

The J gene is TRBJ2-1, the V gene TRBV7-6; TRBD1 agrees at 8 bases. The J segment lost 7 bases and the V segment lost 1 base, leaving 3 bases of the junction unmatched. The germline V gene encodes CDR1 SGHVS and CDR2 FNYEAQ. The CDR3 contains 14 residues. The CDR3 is CASSLGQGRNEQFF. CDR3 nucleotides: TGTGCCAGCAGCTTAGGACAGGGGAGAAATGAGCAGTTCTTC.

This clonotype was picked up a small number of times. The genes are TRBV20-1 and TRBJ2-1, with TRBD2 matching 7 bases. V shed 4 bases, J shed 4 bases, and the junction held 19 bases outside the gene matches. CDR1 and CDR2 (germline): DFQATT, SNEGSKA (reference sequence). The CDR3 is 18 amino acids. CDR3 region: CSATSLAGRTPNYNEQFF. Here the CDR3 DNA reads TGCAGTGCTACTTCATTAGCGGGCAGAACTCCAAATTACAATGAGCAGTTCTTC.

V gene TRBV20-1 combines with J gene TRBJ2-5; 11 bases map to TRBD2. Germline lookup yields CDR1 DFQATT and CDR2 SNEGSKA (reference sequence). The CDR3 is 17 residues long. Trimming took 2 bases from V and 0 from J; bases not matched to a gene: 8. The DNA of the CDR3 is TGCAGTGCTAGAATTCCTAGCGGGGGGCCGTACCAAGAGACCCAGTACTTC. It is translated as CSARIPSGGPYQETQYF.

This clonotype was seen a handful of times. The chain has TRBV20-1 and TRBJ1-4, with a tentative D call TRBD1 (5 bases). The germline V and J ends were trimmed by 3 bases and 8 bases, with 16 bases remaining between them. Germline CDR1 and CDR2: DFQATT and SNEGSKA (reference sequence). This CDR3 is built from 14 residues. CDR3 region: CSARFRLQGEKLFF. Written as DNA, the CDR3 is TGCAGTGCTAGGTTCCGACTCCAGGGAGAAAAACTGTTTTTT.

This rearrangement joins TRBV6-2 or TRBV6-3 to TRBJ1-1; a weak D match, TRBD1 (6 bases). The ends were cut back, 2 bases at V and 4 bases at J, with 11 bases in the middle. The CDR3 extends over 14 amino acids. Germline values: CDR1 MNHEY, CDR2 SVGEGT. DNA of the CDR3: TGTGCCAGCAGTTACCGACAGGCGAGCACTGAAGCTTTCTTT. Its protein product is CASSYRQASTEAFF.

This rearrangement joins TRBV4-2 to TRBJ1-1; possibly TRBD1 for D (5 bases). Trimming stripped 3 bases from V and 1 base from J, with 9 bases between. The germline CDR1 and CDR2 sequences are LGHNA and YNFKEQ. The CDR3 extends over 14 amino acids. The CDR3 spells CASSQDDRNTEAFF. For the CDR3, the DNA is TGTGCCAGCAGCCAGGACGACAGGAACACTGAAGCTTTCTTT.

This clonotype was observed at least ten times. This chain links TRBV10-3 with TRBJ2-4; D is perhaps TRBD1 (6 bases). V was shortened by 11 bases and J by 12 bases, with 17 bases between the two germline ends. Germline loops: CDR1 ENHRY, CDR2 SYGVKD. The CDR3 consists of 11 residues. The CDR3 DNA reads TGTGCCTCAGGACAGCCAGGTGCTCAGTACTTC. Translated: CASGQPGAQYF.

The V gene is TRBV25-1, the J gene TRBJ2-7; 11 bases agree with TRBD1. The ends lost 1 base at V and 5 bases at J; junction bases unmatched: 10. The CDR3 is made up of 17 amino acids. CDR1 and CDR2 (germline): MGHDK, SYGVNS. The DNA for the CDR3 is TGTGCCAGCAGTGAATGGACAGGGGGCGCGGGAGGCCACGAGCAGTACTTC. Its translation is CASSEWTGGAGGHEQYF.